These 24 T cell receptor beta chains share one sample of origin, sequenced in a study of graft-versus-host responses after intestinal transplantation. Their cognate antigens are unknown. Sequenced by immunoSEQ multiplex PCR; TCRdb stores in-frame clones only, minus some. The sample has roughly 120,000 clones, about 93% seen once. Sequenced material: unstimulated CD4+ T cells sorted from spleen or lymph node cells, taken before intestinal transplant. These receptors came from a human donor who received an intestinal transplant.

The chain joins TRBV19 to TRBJ2-7, with 7 bases matching TRBD2. The CDR3 covers 14 residues. Germline trimming cut 6 bases from V and 4 bases from J; bases unmatched to any gene: 9. Germline V gene data show CDR1 as LNHDA and CDR2 as SQIVND (reference sequence). The CDR3 DNA reads TGTGCCAGTAGGCGAAAGCGGGATTCATACGAGCAGTACTTC. Encoded protein: CASRRKRDSYEQYF.

The rearrangement uses TRBV2 and TRBJ2-1, with D uncertain. The CDR3 loop spans 13 amino acids. Germline V gene data show CDR1 as SNHLY and CDR2 as FYNNEI. V was shortened by 8 bases and J by 4 bases, with 12 bases between the two germline ends. CDR3 loop: CASRMDVYNEQFF. In nucleotides, the CDR3 is TGTGCCAGCCGAATGGACGTTTACAATGAGCAGTTCTTC.

J is TRBJ1-1 and V is TRBV6-1; the D is unclear. The CDR3 extends over 12 amino acids. The germline V and J ends were trimmed by 7 bases and 2 bases, with 8 bases remaining between them. The V gene's germline CDR1 is MNHNS and CDR2 SASEGT. The CDR3 loop is CASKTANTEAFF. In DNA form, the CDR3 reads TGTGCCAGCAAGACGGCTAACACTGAAGCTTTCTTT.

The V call is TRBV19, the J call TRBJ2-6, with 8 bases matching TRBD1. From germline, CDR1 is LNHDA and CDR2 SQIVND (reference sequence). V trimming: 1 base; J trimming: 0 bases; junction bases outside the gene matches: 5. The length of the CDR3 is 18 residues. CDR3 DNA: TGTGCCAGTAGTATAGCAGGGGGCTTGATCTCTGGGGCCAACGTCCTGACTTTC. Protein: CASSIAGGLISGANVLTF.

V usage is TRBV7-3 and J usage is TRBJ2-7; 11 bases align to TRBD1. The V and J ends lost 5 bases and 4 bases, in that order; junction bases with no gene match: 7. Germline CDR1 reads SGHTA; CDR2 reads FQGTGA. There are 15 residues in the CDR3. This CDR3 is CASSQMDRGRYEQYF. The CDR3 coding sequence is TGTGCCAGCAGCCAAATGGACAGGGGGCGATACGAGCAGTACTTC.

The rearrangement links TRBV10-3 to TRBJ2-4, with D unclear. This CDR3 spans 11 amino acids. Germline CDR1 reads ENHRY; CDR2 reads SYGVKD. V was shortened by 3 bases and J by 11 bases, with 8 bases between the two germline ends. CDR3 sequence: CAISEDEVQYF. DNA for the CDR3: TGTGCCATCAGTGAAGACGAAGTTCAGTACTTC.

J is TRBJ1-4 and V is TRBV5-1; D unclear. CDR3 length: 15 residues. The germline V gene has CDR1 SGHRS and CDR2 YFSETQ. With 1 base removed from V and 4 bases from J, the gap between germline ends came to 11 bases. Here the CDR3 reads CASSLQPRDNEKLFF. The CDR3 DNA follows: TGCGCCAGCAGCTTGCAGCCGAGGGATAATGAAAAACTGTTTTTT. Full variable domain (remainder filled in from reference TRBV5-1 and TRBJ1-4): KAGVTQTPRYLIKTRGQQVTLSCSPISGHRSVSWYQQTPGQGLQFLFEYFSETQRNKGNFPGRFSGRQFSNSRSEMNVSTLELGDSALYLCASSLQPRDNEKLFFGSGTQLSVL.

This chain connects TRBV27 to TRBJ2-5; D not resolved. This CDR3 is built from 12 residues. From germline, CDR1 is MNHEY and CDR2 SMNVEV (reference sequence). Trimming shortened V by 6 bases and J by 5 bases, and 10 bases separated the two germline ends. CDR3 DNA sequence: TGTGCCAGCAGGTCAGCTGGGGAGACCCAGTACTTC. Translated, it gives CASRSAGETQYF.

The chain has TRBV18 and TRBJ1-4; tentative D call: TRBD1 (6 bases). Trimming cost V 2 bases and J 4 bases, with 8 bases left between them. There are 14 residues in the CDR3. CDR1 and CDR2 (germline): KGHSH, LQKENI. This CDR3 reads CASSPGQLNEKLFF. Written as DNA, the CDR3 is TGTGCCAGCTCACCAGGACAGCTTAATGAAAAACTGTTTTTT.

The J gene is TRBJ1-4, the V gene TRBV30; 7 bases match TRBD1. Germline V gene data show CDR1 as GTSNPN and CDR2 as SVGIG (reference sequence). V trimming: 4 bases; J trimming: 3 bases; junction bases outside the gene matches: 5. This CDR3 has 14 residues. CDR3 in DNA: TGTGCCTGGACAGGGGGGGCAGCTAATGAAAAACTGTTTTTT. Translation: CAWTGGAANEKLFF.

The J gene is TRBJ1-4, the V gene TRBV29-1; the D is unclear. This CDR3 has 13 residues. The germline CDR1 and CDR2 sequences are SQVTM and ANQGSEA. Trimming stripped 6 bases from V and 7 bases from J, with 15 bases between. As DNA, the CDR3 is TGCAGCGTAAAGGATCAAGTGAGTGAAAAACTGTTTTTT. As protein: CSVKDQVSEKLFF.

A few counts support this clone. This rearrangement joins TRBV19 to TRBJ1-5; D unclear. This CDR3 region has 14 residues. V shed 1 base and J shed 3 bases, with 7 bases lying between them. Germline lookup yields CDR1 LNHDA and CDR2 SQIVND (reference sequence). The CDR3 spells CASSIGGINQPQHF. The DNA for the CDR3 is TGTGCCAGTAGTATAGGGGGTATCAATCAGCCCCAGCATTTT.

The genes are TRBV5-1 and TRBJ2-1; either TRBD1 or TRBD2 may supply D (5 bases each). CDR1 is SGHRS, CDR2 YFSETQ, per germline. The ends were cut back, 5 bases at V and 0 bases at J, with 12 bases in the middle. This CDR3 contains 15 residues. The CDR3 is CASSRDGSSYNEQFF. CDR3 DNA sequence: TGCGCCAGCAGTCGGGACGGTAGCTCCTACAATGAGCAGTTCTTC.

The chain uses TRBV29-1 and TRBJ2-1; D is perhaps TRBD2 (6 bases). Trimming cost V 3 bases and J 4 bases, with 19 bases left between them. The CDR3 length is 16 residues. Germline V CDR1 and CDR2: SQVTM, ANQGSEA. CDR3 sequence: CSVEWRGGNWYNEQFF. The CDR3 DNA follows: TGCAGCGTTGAGTGGCGGGGAGGTAATTGGTACAATGAGCAGTTCTTC.

The CDR3 DNA sequence: TGTGCCAGCAGCTATAGAGAAGGGGAAGAGACCCAGTACTTC. This encodes CASSYREGEETQYF. The chain uses TRBV11-2 and TRBJ2-5; D perhaps matches TRBD1 (5 bases). The CDR3 is made up of 14 amino acids. V was trimmed by 4 bases and J by 3 bases, leaving 12 bases between them. CDR1 and CDR2 from the germline V gene are SGHAT and FQNNGV.

The CDR3 protein is CASSLATAYGYTF. The CDR3 DNA sequence: TGTGCCAGCAGCTTAGCAACCGCTTATGGCTACACCTTC. The rearrangement links TRBV7-2 to TRBJ1-2, with D unclear. The CDR3 length is 13 residues. The V end lost 0 bases, the J end lost 5 bases, and 7 bases lay between the germline ends. The germline V gene encodes CDR1 SGHTA and CDR2 FQGNSA. The variable domain in full, with the rest retrieved from reference TRBV7-2 and TRBJ1-2, is GAGVSQSPSNKVTEKGKDVELRCDPISGHTALYWYRQSLGQGLEFLIYFQGNSAPDKSGLPSDRFSAERTGGSVSTLTIQRTQQEDSAVYLCASSLATAYGYTFGSGTRLTVV.

The V gene is TRBV7-9, the J gene TRBJ2-7, with D unresolved. The CDR3 is made up of 12 amino acids. Trimming cost V 6 bases and J 4 bases, with 10 bases left between them. Germline V CDR1 and CDR2: SEHNR, FQNEAQ (reference sequence). The CDR3 DNA follows: TGTGCCAGCAGGCAACTTAGTTACGAGCAGTACTTC. It is translated as CASRQLSYEQYF.

V gene TRBV5-1 combines with J gene TRBJ1-2; 7 bases are a match to TRBD1. There are 14 residues in the CDR3. The J segment lost 7 bases and the V segment lost 4 bases, leaving 10 bases of the junction unmatched. From germline, CDR1 is SGHRS and CDR2 YFSETQ. The CDR3: CASSRSAQGFGYTF. CDR3 in DNA: TGCGCCAGCAGCCGATCTGCACAGGGGTTTGGCTACACCTTC.

This rearrangement joins TRBV7-8 to TRBJ2-3; 11 bases align to TRBD1. V trimming: 5 bases; J trimming: 4 bases; junction bases outside the gene matches: 11. The germline V gene encodes CDR1 SGHVS and CDR2 FQNEAQ. This CDR3 spans 17 amino acids. CDR3 DNA sequence: TGTGCCAGCAGCCCCTACGTCGGGGACAGGGGGGCAGATACGCAGTATTTT. Amino acid sequence: CASSPYVGDRGADTQYF.

This clone was picked up a small number of times. The chain employs TRBV28 and TRBJ2-7; TRBD1 matches 8 bases. J gave up 6 bases and V 7 bases, and 2 bases lay outside the gene matches. CDR1 and CDR2 from the germline V gene are MDHEN and SYDVKM. CDR3 length: 11 residues. The CDR3 DNA sequence: TGTGCCAGCAAAACAGGGGGCGAGCAGTACTTC. The encoded protein is CASKTGGEQYF.

This sequence joins TRBV30 and TRBJ2-7; possible D gene TRBD2, 5 bases. The CDR3 extends over 14 amino acids. Germline CDR1 GTSNPN, CDR2 SVGIG (reference sequence). V was clipped by 5 bases and J by 3 bases, with 17 bases between them. The CDR3 DNA sequence: TGTGCCTGGGACCGAGGACTTATCGGCTACGAGCAGTACTTC. Amino acids: CAWDRGLIGYEQYF.

A single count supports this clone. The chain couples TRBV6-5 to TRBJ1-2; D is unresolved. The V and J ends lost 5 bases and 11 bases respectively, with 18 bases between them. This CDR3 spans 13 amino acids. Germline values: CDR1 MNHEY, CDR2 SVGAGI. The CDR3 loop is CASSPARARGYTF. Written as DNA, the CDR3 is TGTGCCAGCAGTCCTGCTCGAGCCCGGGGTTACACCTTC.

The chain uses TRBV4-1 and TRBJ1-4, with 9 bases aligning to TRBD1. The CDR3 is 14 amino acids. Trimming cost V 5 bases and J 8 bases; bases outside gene matches: 6. CDR1 is MGHRA and CDR2 is YSYEKL in the germline V gene. The CDR3 DNA reads as TGCGCCAGCAGCTGGGGACAGGGACAGGAAAAACTGTTTTTT. The encoded protein is CASSWGQGQEKLFF.

The V gene is TRBV6-5, the J gene TRBJ1-4, with D perhaps TRBD1 (5 bases). V lost 0 bases and J 4 bases, leaving 12 bases between the germline ends. This CDR3 contains 16 residues. Looked up from germline, CDR1 is MNHEY and CDR2 is SVGAGI. CDR3 amino acids: CASSYSSKRGNEKLFF. CDR3 sequence (DNA): TGTGCCAGCAGTTACTCGAGCAAAAGGGGTAATGAAAAACTGTTTTTT.